One sample yielded the 27 T cell receptor beta chains listed below, sequenced in a study of beta chain features in type 1 diabetes. Study observations and caveats: Shortening of TCRB CDR3s, moderate but significant, appeared in all four CD4+ subsets of Type 1 diabetes patients.

What was sequenced were expressed TCRB transcripts, since all of the isolated RNA had been reverse transcribed. Sequencing was performed with immunoSEQ multiplex PCR; in TCRdb, only in-frame clones are kept and a portion is missing. The sample contains some 700,000 clones, around an eighth of which appear only once. No cognate antigen is known for these TCRs. The sample consisted of naive CD4+ T cells from blood. The source of these receptors is a man aged 18 to 35 with type 1 diabetes.

This clone was counted between two and nine times. This sequence joins TRBV6-5 and TRBJ2-1; tentative D call: TRBD2 (5 bases). CDR1 is MNHEY and CDR2 is SVGAGI in the germline V gene. V dropped 2 bases and J dropped 3 bases, with 8 bases sitting between them. The CDR3 has 14 residues. The CDR3 protein is CASSYSDYYNEQFF. The CDR3 nucleotides read TGTGCCAGCAGTTACAGCGACTACTACAATGAGCAGTTCTTC.

The genes are TRBV7-8 and TRBJ2-7, with 7 bases lining up with TRBD1. J was trimmed by 2 bases and V by 0 bases; bases with no gene match: 13. CDR1 SGHVS and CDR2 FQNEAQ come from the germline V gene. This CDR3 is 18 amino acids long. Here the CDR3 reads CASSLAVAGGSETYEQYF. CDR3 bases: TGTGCCAGCAGCTTAGCGGTGGCAGGGGGATCCGAAACCTACGAGCAGTACTTC.

The V and J genes are TRBV2 and TRBJ2-7; D perhaps matches TRBD2 (5 bases). The CDR3 sequence is 13 residues long. Germline CDR1 SNHLY, CDR2 FYNNEI. V was clipped by 3 bases and J by 7 bases, with 13 bases between them. The CDR3 here is CASSDLLEGEQYF. CDR3 bases: TGTGCCAGCAGTGACCTACTCGAGGGAGAGCAGTACTTC. Filled out from reference TRBV2 and TRBJ2-7, the complete variable domain reads EPEVTQTPSHQVTQMGQEVILRCVPISNHLYFYWYRQILGQKVEFLVSFYNNEISEKSEIFDDQFSVERPDGSNFTLKIRSTKLEDSAMYFCASSDLLEGEQYFGPGTRLTVT.

This chain connects TRBV5-8 to TRBJ1-3; the D gene is possibly TRBD1 (6 bases). The V and J ends lost 2 bases and 8 bases respectively, with 8 bases between them. The germline gives CDR1 SGHTS, CDR2 YDEGEE. This CDR3 comprises 12 residues. CDR3 nucleotide sequence: TGTGCCAGCAGCTTACAGGGATACACCATATATTTT. Amino acid sequence: CASSLQGYTIYF. Full variable domain (rest looked up from reference TRBV5-8 and TRBJ1-3): EAGVTQSPTHLIKTRGQQATLRCSPISGHTSVYWYQQALGLGLQFLLWYDEGEERNRGNFPPRFSGRQFPNYSSELNVNALELEDSALYLCASSLQGYTIYFGEGSWLTVV.

The genes are TRBV18 and TRBJ1-1, with D uncertain. Per the germline V gene, CDR1 is KGHSH and CDR2 is LQKENI. The V gene lost 6 bases and the J gene lost 5 bases, with 16 bases spanning the gap. CDR3 length: 14 residues. The CDR3 sequence: CASSPTEVLTEAFF. CDR3 DNA: TGTGCCAGCTCGCCAACAGAGGTATTGACTGAAGCTTTCTTT.

The CDR3 protein is CASSLNAPGVEQFF. CDR3 coding DNA: TGTGCCAGCAGCTTAAACGCACCCGGGGTTGAGCAGTTCTTC. V is TRBV7-8 and J is TRBJ2-1; D perhaps matches TRBD2 (5 bases). This CDR3 comprises 14 residues. Trimming left V 2 bases short and J 9 bases short, with 14 bases between. The germline CDR1 and CDR2 sequences are SGHVS and FQNEAQ.

With respect to this clone: At the DNA level, this CDR3 is encoded by other sequences in the same sample as well. The rearrangement joins TRBV7-9 to TRBJ2-2; no clear D gene. There are 15 residues in the CDR3. The ends were cut back, 1 base at V and 1 base at J, with 7 bases in the middle. Germline-derived CDR1 and CDR2 are SEHNR and FQNEAQ (reference sequence). The CDR3 region is CASSLVAVNTGELFF. The CDR3 coding sequence is TGTGCCAGCAGCTTAGTCGCAGTGAACACCGGGGAGCTGTTTTTT.

This clone has only a few counts. The chain links TRBV29-1 to TRBJ1-1; D not certain. This CDR3 has 11 amino acids. Between the trimmed V and J ends, which lost 4 bases and 9 bases, there was a span of 12 bases. From germline, CDR1 is SQVTM and CDR2 ANQGSEA. The CDR3 protein is CSVGEDRQAFF. The CDR3, as DNA: TGCAGCGTTGGAGAGGATAGACAAGCTTTCTTT. Variable domain in full (rest from reference TRBV29-1 and TRBJ1-1): SAVISQKPSRDICQRGTSLTIQCQVDSQVTMMFWYRQQPGQSLTLIATANQGSEATYESGFVIDKFPISRPNLTFSTLTVSNMSPEDSSIYLCSVGEDRQAFFGQGTRLTVV.

This clone was observed a handful of times. The chain couples TRBV6-1 to TRBJ2-4; D is ambiguous. CDR1 and CDR2 (germline): MNHNS, SASEGT. Trimming left V 8 bases short and J 1 base short, with 9 bases between. The CDR3 runs 13 residues. The CDR3 nucleotides are TGTGCCAGCGCAGCGATCGCCAAAAACATTCAGTACTTC. It codes for CASAAIAKNIQYF.

This clone was picked up a small number of times. The CDR3 sequence: CASFKNTEAFF. DNA of the CDR3: TGTGCCAGTTTTAAGAACACTGAAGCTTTCTTT. The chain carries TRBV6-1 and TRBJ1-1; D unclear. V shed 9 bases and J shed 1 base, with 6 bases lying between them. Germline assignment: CDR1 MNHNS and CDR2 SASEGT. This CDR3 region has 11 residues.

The genes are TRBV7-2 and TRBJ2-3; D is undetermined. V was clipped by 1 base and J by 6 bases, with 11 bases between them. Germline V gene lookup returns CDR1 SGHTA and CDR2 FQGNSA. CDR3 length: 14 residues. CDR3 nucleotides: TGTGCCAGCAGCTTAGAACAGCCGCCGGATACGCAGTATTTT. Translating gives CASSLEQPPDTQYF. Supplemented by reference TRBV7-2 and TRBJ2-3, the full variable domain reads GAGVSQSPSNKVTEKGKDVELRCDPISGHTALYWYRQSLGQGLEFLIYFQGNSAPDKSGLPSDRFSAERTGGSVSTLTIQRTQQEDSAVYLCASSLEQPPDTQYFGPGTRLTVL.

This sequence joins TRBV29-1 and TRBJ2-7, with D perhaps given as TRBD1 or TRBD2 (5 bases each). Germline lookup yields CDR1 SQVTM and CDR2 ANQGSEA. This CDR3 has 13 residues. Trimming cost V 6 bases and J 0 bases, with 12 bases left between them. CDR3 sequence reads: CSVRGETSYEQYF. CDR3 in DNA: TGCAGCGTCCGGGGCGAAACCTCCTACGAGCAGTACTTC.

The sample holds a few counts of this clone. This chain connects TRBV10-3 to TRBJ1-4, with a weak D call TRBD1 (5 bases). The ends were cut back, 6 bases at V and 4 bases at J, with 12 bases in the middle. This CDR3 is 14 amino acids long. In germline, CDR1 is ENHRY, CDR2 SYGVKD. The CDR3 DNA reads as TGTGCCATCAGCTCCGGGACGGGTAATGAAAAACTGTTTTTT. Protein sequence: CAISSGTGNEKLFF.

The chain employs TRBV18 and TRBJ2-5, with TRBD1 identical over 7 bases. The V and J ends lost 3 bases and 5 bases, in that order; junction bases with no gene match: 9. There are 15 residues in the CDR3. CDR1 is KGHSH and CDR2 is LQKENI in the germline V gene. The CDR3 region has the DNA TGTGCCAGCTCACCTCCGGACAGGTCCTGGGAGACCCAGTACTTC. It yields the protein CASSPPDRSWETQYF.

The chain couples TRBV5-1 to TRBJ1-1; D gene uncertain. CDR1 is SGHRS, CDR2 YFSETQ, per germline. Trimming took off 0 bases at V and 0 bases at J, with 15 bases between the two ends. CDR3 length: 17 residues. CDR3 in amino acids: CASSLGLGWAVNTEAFF. CDR3 bases: TGCGCCAGCAGCTTGGGGCTTGGGTGGGCGGTGAACACTGAAGCTTTCTTT.

The gene calls are TRBV14 and TRBJ1-6; TRBD1 is a possible D gene (5 bases). The V end lost 3 bases, the J end lost 10 bases, and 13 bases lay between the germline ends. The germline V gene encodes CDR1 SGHDN and CDR2 FVKESK. This CDR3 spans 14 amino acids. CDR3 sequence: CASSQEGRRSPLHF. CDR3 DNA sequence: TGTGCCAGCAGCCAGGAGGGACGGCGGTCACCCCTCCACTTT.

The chain joins TRBV29-1 to TRBJ1-1; tentatively, D is TRBD1 (6 bases). The CDR3 extends over 12 amino acids. CDR1 and CDR2 from the germline V gene are SQVTM and ANQGSEA. The V end was cut by 7 bases, the J end by 4 bases, with 13 bases between. The CDR3 bases are TGCAGCGCTTCCAAACAGGGCACTGAAGCTTTCTTT. This gives the protein CSASKQGTEAFF.

The chain carries TRBV2 and TRBJ2-3, with 13 bases that match TRBD2. Germline V gene sequence: CDR1 SNHLY, CDR2 FYNNEI. The CDR3 totals 18 residues. Germline trimming cut 7 bases from V and 1 base from J; bases unmatched to any gene: 11. The CDR3 sequence is CASIVTSGGAVGTDTQYF. The CDR3 DNA follows: TGTGCCAGCATCGTCACTAGCGGGGGGGCCGTCGGCACAGATACGCAGTATTTT. The whole variable domain, filled in from reference TRBV2 and TRBJ2-3, reads EPEVTQTPSHQVTQMGQEVILRCVPISNHLYFYWYRQILGQKVEFLVSFYNNEISEKSEIFDDQFSVERPDGSNFTLKIRSTKLEDSAMYFCASIVTSGGAVGTDTQYFGPGTRLTVL.

This chain uses TRBV2 with TRBJ2-3; D tentatively reads TRBD1 or TRBD2 (5 bases each). Germline V gene lookup returns CDR1 SNHLY and CDR2 FYNNEI. Trimming stripped 7 bases from V and 6 bases from J, with 11 bases between. This CDR3 comprises 12 residues. The CDR3 spells CASNGDADTQYF. The CDR3 bases are TGTGCCAGCAACGGGGACGCCGATACGCAGTATTTT.

This clone has a handful of counts. The chain joins TRBV2 to TRBJ2-5, with 15 bases fitting TRBD2. J was trimmed by 2 bases and V by 7 bases; bases with no gene match: 8. CDR1 and CDR2 (germline): SNHLY, FYNNEI. The CDR3 spans 17 residues. The CDR3 sequence: CASNIPGLAGGQETQYF. The CDR3 DNA reads as TGTGCCAGCAACATCCCAGGACTAGCGGGGGGGCAAGAGACCCAGTACTTC. Full variable domain (rest looked up from reference TRBV2 and TRBJ2-5): EPEVTQTPSHQVTQMGQEVILRCVPISNHLYFYWYRQILGQKVEFLVSFYNNEISEKSEIFDDQFSVERPDGSNFTLKIRSTKLEDSAMYFCASNIPGLAGGQETQYFGPGTRLLVL.

The table lists this clone with a few counts. The rearrangement links TRBV29-1 to TRBJ2-5; a possible D gene is TRBD1 (6 bases). The CDR3 totals 15 residues. With 1 base removed from V and 5 bases from J, the gap between germline ends came to 17 bases. CDR1 is SQVTM and CDR2 is ANQGSEA in the germline V gene. CDR3 sequence: CSVEGQDGGRETQYF. CDR3 DNA: TGCAGCGTTGAAGGTCAAGATGGGGGCCGGGAGACCCAGTACTTC.

The chain has TRBV5-6 and TRBJ2-3, with D possibly being TRBD1 or TRBD2 (6 bases each). CDR3 size: 16 residues. Trimming left V 3 bases short and J 5 bases short, with 19 bases between. The V gene's germline CDR1 is SGHDT and CDR2 YYEEEE. CDR3 bases: TGTGCCAGCAGCTCCCTCTGGGGGGCGGTCGGAGATACGCAGTATTTT. Encoded protein: CASSSLWGAVGDTQYF.

The J gene is TRBJ2-1, the V gene TRBV5-1; 9 bases line up with TRBD1. After removal of 1 base from V and 7 bases from J, the junction contained 6 bases not matched to a gene. The germline gives CDR1 SGHRS, CDR2 YFSETQ. This CDR3 has 15 residues. The CDR3 is CASSLSGQGWNEQFF. In nucleotides, the CDR3 is TGCGCCAGCAGCTTGTCGGGACAGGGTTGGAATGAGCAGTTCTTC.

This clone has only a few counts. The genes are TRBV27 and TRBJ2-2, with D unclear. The germline V gene has CDR1 MNHEY and CDR2 SMNVEV (reference sequence). This CDR3 is built from 13 residues. Trimming removed 3 bases from V and 5 bases from J, with 7 bases in between. The CDR3 sequence: CASSFGGTGELFF. CDR3 coding DNA: TGTGCCAGCAGTTTCGGTGGGACCGGGGAGCTGTTTTTT.

This clone was found many times. This chain connects TRBV23-1 to TRBJ1-2; maybe TRBD1 (5 bases). TRBV23-1 is designated an ORF whose function remains uncertain. The length of the CDR3 is 11 residues. V shed 5 bases and J shed 12 bases, with 13 bases lying between them. The CDR3: CASSGRESDTF. CDR3 nucleotide sequence: TGCGCCAGCAGTGGCAGGGAGAGCGACACCTTC.

This clone was detected only a few times. The V and J genes are TRBV7-9 and TRBJ1-4; D call uncertain. The length of the CDR3 is 13 residues. Germline values: CDR1 SEHNR, CDR2 FQNEAQ (reference sequence). V lost 2 bases, J lost 8 bases, and 9 bases lay in between. The CDR3 region has the DNA TGTGCCAGCAGCTTATCGAGGGAAGAAAAACTGTTTTTT. Protein sequence: CASSLSREEKLFF.

V usage is TRBV6-5 and J usage is TRBJ2-6, with D unresolved. V was clipped by 8 bases and J by 0 bases, with 11 bases between them. The V gene's germline CDR1 is MNHEY and CDR2 SVGAGI. The CDR3 sequence is 15 residues long. CDR3 DNA sequence: TGTGCCAGCCAAGAAACCCTCTCTGGGGCCAACGTCCTGACTTTC. Translated, it gives CASQETLSGANVLTF.